This record looks at one TCR beta chain sequence and its context. A much bigger clone sits one base away, suggesting this may be a read error. As to time point: persistent/refractory GD, antithyroid drugs over 5 years with positive TRAb. From PBMCs, RNA was extracted and then used to make the TCR library. Construction of the TCR beta libraries employed iRepertoire HTBI primers in conjunction with Arm-PCR of CDR3 regions. One entry per CDR3 protein, called by TCRdb with MiXCR from the multiplex PCR reads. The sample records approximately 290,000 distinct CDR3 sequences, approximately 20% being singletons. This record belongs to a study of regulatory T cells in long-lasting Graves disease. Germline V gene lookup returns CDR1 PRHDT and CDR2 FYEKMQ (reference sequence). There are 14 residues in the CDR3.

The genes are TRBV13 and TRBJ1-2; TRBD1 is a possible D gene (5 bases). The source of this sequence is a female donor with Graves disease. Sample: peripheral blood mononuclear cells (PBMCs), taken when the disease was refractory, from a patient treated with antithyroid drugs. In DNA, the CDR3 is TGTGCCAGCAGCTTATCCAGGCAGGGATATGACTACACCTTC. Amino acid sequence: CASSLSRQGYDYTF.